The source of this TCR beta chain is a study of breast tumors, draining lymph nodes, adjacent tissues. The study's findings and limits: Data only fit, rather than demonstrated, lymph node origin of most tumor T cells.

TCRdb reprocessed the multiplex PCR reads via MiXCR and lists one record per CDR3 protein. The sample records roughly 17,000 distinct CDR3 sequences, around two fifths being singletons. Germline V gene lookup returns CDR1 LNHDA and CDR2 SQIVND (reference sequence). V lost 3 bases and J lost 0, with 21 bases in between. This CDR3 has 19 amino acids. At least ten counts were recorded for this clonotype. The antigen is not known. The V call is TRBV19, the J call TRBJ1-5, with D maybe TRBD1 (6 bases). The receptor's source is a female donor with breast cancer. Some clones in this sample may be carry-over from other donors' samples. Sequencing used breast tumor tissue. In DNA form, the CDR3 reads TGTGCCAGTAGTATCGAGCAGGGGTCAACATACTATAGCAATCAGCCCCAGCATTTT. Translated, it gives CASSIEQGSTYYSNQPQHF.